These T cell receptor beta chains were read from a single sample in a study of Ad26.COV2.S vaccination and SARS-CoV-2 variants. The table came from immunoSEQ multiplex PCR; TCRdb's copy has only in-frame clones and leaves some out. The sample yields tens of thousands of clones, less than 85% seen once. The specimen comprised peripheral blood, sampled after recovery from COVID-19. These receptors were taken from a human donor who had recovered from COVID-19. Both conserved end residues are part of each CDR3. The D gene is left open where the match is weak. The size entry is marked missing in some rows and otherwise reads once, few, many or a size class.

j_call v_call clone_size d_call cdr3_nt cdr3_aa
TRBJ2-5 TRBV6-6 - TRBD1 TGTGCCAGCAGTACAGGGACAGGGATCCAAGAGACCCAGTACTTC CASSTGTGIQETQYF
TRBJ1-6 TRBV28 - TRBD1 TGTGCCAGCAGTTTATCTGACAGGGTGGTTGAATCACCCCTCCACTTT CASSLSDRVVESPLHF
TRBJ1-4 TRBV11-2 - - TGTGCCAGCAGCCCTGGTCAGACTAATGAAAAACTGTTTTTT CASSPGQTNEKLFF
TRBJ2-1 TRBV3-1/TRBV3-2 - TRBD2 TGTGCCAGCAGCCAGGCACTAGCGGGTGAAACAAATGAGCAGTTCTTC CASSQALAGETNEQFF
TRBJ2-1 TRBV19 - TRBD2 TGTGCCAGTAGTATAGCAGCGGGAGCTCTCAATGAGCAGTTCTTC CASSIAAGALNEQFF
TRBJ1-1 TRBV3-1/TRBV3-2 - TRBD1 TGTGCCAGCAGCGGGGACAGGAAAGCTTTCTTT CASSGDRKAFF
TRBJ1-4 TRBV15 - - TGTGCCACCAGCAGAGATTGGACAACTAATGAAAAACTGTTTTTT CATSRDWTTNEKLFF
TRBJ2-7 TRBV7-9 - - TGTGCCAGCAGCGTCACGGATCTTTACGAGCAGTACTTC CASSVTDLYEQYF
TRBJ1-2 TRBV6-5 - - TGTGCCAGCAGTCAACAGGGTTGGAGTGGCTACACCTTC CASSQQGWSGYTF
TRBJ1-2 TRBV7-9 - TRBD1 TGTGCCAGCAGCGCGGGACAGGGAAGTTCTTATGGCTACACCTTC CASSAGQGSSYGYTF
TRBJ2-7 TRBV11-3 - TRBD2 TGTGCCAGCAGCTTGGGGAGCGGGAGGTCCTACGAGCAGTACTTC CASSLGSGRSYEQYF
TRBJ1-5 TRBV19 - - TGTGCCAGTAGTATTTCGGGGGAATTTCAGCCCCAGCATTTT CASSISGEFQPQHF
TRBJ2-3 TRBV5-4 - - TGTGCCAGCAGCTTGACAACTTTAAGCACAGATACGCAGTATTTT CASSLTTLSTDTQYF
TRBJ2-7 TRBV3-1/TRBV3-2 once TRBD1 TGTGCCAGCAGCGACAGGGGAAGAATCTACGAGCAGTACTTC CASSDRGRIYEQYF
TRBJ1-1 TRBV29-1 - - TGCAGCGTTGAGGGGTCTGTCTCTGAAGCTTTCTTT CSVEGSVSEAFF
TRBJ1-2 TRBV7-8 - - TGTGCCAGCAGCTTAGTTGCAGGCACCGCTAACTATGGCTACACCTTC CASSLVAGTANYGYTF
TRBJ1-3 TRBV9 few - TGTGCCAGCAGCGTAGTAGGGGGCTCTGGAAACACCATATATTTT CASSVVGGSGNTIYF
TRBJ1-6 TRBV12-2 - - TGTGCAAGTCGCCAACAGGAGGTAGTAGGGTCACCCCTCCACTTT CASRQQEVVGSPLHF
TRBJ2-5 TRBV7-2 few TRBD2 TGTGCCAGCAGCCTCGTATCCGCGGGCGGGAGCTACGAGACCCAGTACTTC CASSLVSAGGSYETQYF
TRBJ1-6 TRBV2 - TRBD1 TGTGCCAGCAGTGAAGGGACAGGGTTGTCACCCCTCCACTTT CASSEGTGLSPLHF
TRBJ2-1 TRBV5-1 few TRBD2 TGCGCCAGCAGCACAGGGACTAGCGGGAGTCTAACCTACAATGAGCAGTTCTTC CASSTGTSGSLTYNEQFF
TRBJ1-1 TRBV18 - - TGTGCCAGCTCACCACCGACCAGCATGAACACTGAAGCTTTCTTT CASSPPTSMNTEAFF
TRBJ2-2 TRBV11-2 - TRBD1 TGTGCCAGCAGCTTAGAGAGGACAGGGGGGGCCGGGGAGCTGTTTTTT CASSLERTGGAGELFF
TRBJ2-5 TRBV11-3 - TRBD2 TGTGCCAGCAGCTTAGGCCGAGTTATAGCGGGTTACCAAGAGACCCAGTACTTC CASSLGRVIAGYQETQYF
TRBJ2-3 TRBV12-1 - - TGTGCCAGCAGCTTTGGGTTGGCGGGAGTGATGACAGATACGCAGTATTTT CASSFGLAGVMTDTQYF
TRBJ2-7 TRBV11-2 - - TGTGCCAGCAGCCGGGGGCTGGGGAGATTGCAGATGGGCTACGAGCAGTACTTC CASSRGLGRLQMGYEQYF
TRBJ2-3 TRBV4-2 - TRBD2 TGTGCCAGCAGCCAAGATCCTAGCGGGGGTGGGGATACGCAGTATTTT CASSQDPSGGGDTQYF
TRBJ2-2 TRBV28 - TRBD2 TGTGCCAGCAGACTCCCAGCGGGAGCGACGAACACCGGGGAGCTGTTTTTT CASRLPAGATNTGELFF
TRBJ1-2 TRBV9 - TRBD1 TGTGCCAGCAGCGTTGAACCGGGACAGGGGGGTGGCTACACCTTC CASSVEPGQGGGYTF
TRBJ1-2 TRBV19 - TRBD1 TGTGCCAGTAGTATAGATCAAGGAGGACAGGTACGGGGCTACACCTTC CASSIDQGGQVRGYTF
TRBJ2-1 TRBV20-1 - - TGCAGTGCCGTCAACCATGGGGAGCAGTTCTTC CSAVNHGEQFF
TRBJ2-7 TRBV14 - - TGTGCCAGCAGCCAAGAGTCAGGGAACTACGAGCAGTACTTC CASSQESGNYEQYF
TRBJ2-7 TRBV6-5 - TRBD1 TGTGCCAGCAGTTACTCCGACAGGGGTGGAGTGCAGTACTTC CASSYSDRGGVQYF
TRBJ2-1 TRBV29-1 - - TGCAGCGTTGGGGGGAGCTCCTACAATGAGCAGTTCTTC CSVGGSSYNEQFF
TRBJ1-3 TRBV18 - TRBD1 TGTGCCAGCTCAAGGACAGGGGACGGAAACACCATATATTTT CASSRTGDGNTIYF
TRBJ2-5 TRBV21-1 - - TGTGCCAGCAGCAAATGGGGGGACAGGGGCCTGCAGACCCAGTACTTC CASSKWGDRGLQTQYF
TRBJ2-7 TRBV27 - TRBD1 TGTGCCAGCAGCCGCGACAGGGGAGTTTACGAGCAGTACTTC CASSRDRGVYEQYF
TRBJ2-2 TRBV19 - TRBD2 TGTGCCAGTAAGACTGATCCGGGACTAGCGGGACGCGGGGAGCTGTTTTTT CASKTDPGLAGRGELFF
TRBJ2-7 TRBV10-2 - TRBD2 TGCGCCAGCAGTGAGGGTAGCGGGAGGTACGAGCAGTACTTC CASSEGSGRYEQYF
TRBJ2-2 TRBV27 - TRBD1 TGTGCCAGCAGTCCGCGACAGGGGGCGAGCGGGGAGCTGTTTTTT CASSPRQGASGELFF
TRBJ2-2 TRBV27 - TRBD1 TGTGCCAGCAGTTACCTCCGGGACAGGGGTCCCTCAGGAAGACACCGGGGAGCTGTTTTT CASSYLRDRGPSGRHRGAVF
TRBJ1-5 TRBV7-6 - TRBD1 TGTGCCAGCAGCATATCCGGACAGGACTCCTATGACCCCTATCAGCCCCAGCATTTT CASSISGQDSYDPYQPQHF
TRBJ2-5 TRBV19 - - TGTGCCAGTAGTATGCTATCGGAGACCCAGTACTTC CASSMLSETQYF
TRBJ2-5 TRBV5-4 - TRBD1 TGTGCCAGCAGCCCCGGGACAGTTCAAGAGACCCAGTACTTC CASSPGTVQETQYF
TRBJ1-6 TRBV10-2 - - TGCGCCAGCCAAGATAATTCACCCCTCCACTTT CASQDNSPLHF
TRBJ2-1 TRBV10-3 - - TGTGCCATCAGTGAGTCGGAGATCCATGAGCAGTTCTTC CAISESEIHEQFF
TRBJ1-5 TRBV15 - - TGTGCCACCAGCAGGGCTCGGGGTAGCAATCAGCCCCAGCATTTT CATSRARGSNQPQHF
TRBJ2-1 TRBV13 once TRBD2 TGTGCCAGCAGCTTCACTAGCGGATTCTACAATGAGCAGTTCTTC CASSFTSGFYNEQFF
TRBJ2-7 TRBV3-1/TRBV3-2 - - TGTGCCAGCAGCCAAGATCCCCAGGGGAAGGTTTCCTACGAGCAGTACTTC CASSQDPQGKVSYEQYF
TRBJ1-5 TRBV7-2 - TRBD1 TGTGCCAGCAGTTTACCCGACAGGGGGCTAGGTCAGCCCCAGCATTTT CASSLPDRGLGQPQHF
TRBJ2-7 TRBV7-9 - TRBD1 TGTGCCAGCAGCTCAACAGAGGACAGGCTCGGCGAGCAGTACTTC CASSSTEDRLGEQYF
TRBJ2-3 TRBV7-2 - TRBD2 TGTGCCAGCAGCTTGGGGGGAGGGGAAGATACGCAGTATTTT CASSLGGGEDTQYF
TRBJ2-6 TRBV5-1 - - TGCGCCAGCAGCGGAGGGGGACTACCCTCCCCCTCTGGGGCCAACGTCCTGACTTTC CASSGGGLPSPSGANVLTF
TRBJ1-5 TRBV21-1 - - TGTGCCAGCAGCATTCATCAGCCCCAGCATTTT CASSIHQPQHF
TRBJ1-1 TRBV3-1/TRBV3-2 - - TGTGCCAGCAGCCAAGTCGAGGGAAACACTGAAGCTTTCTTT CASSQVEGNTEAFF
TRBJ1-1 TRBV28 - TRBD1 TGTGCCAGCAGTTTAGGTGGGACAGGGGTCACTGAAGCTTTCTTT CASSLGGTGVTEAFF
TRBJ2-7 TRBV4-1 - - TGCGCCAGCGGTCCGAACGGCGACGAGCAGTACTTC CASGPNGDEQYF